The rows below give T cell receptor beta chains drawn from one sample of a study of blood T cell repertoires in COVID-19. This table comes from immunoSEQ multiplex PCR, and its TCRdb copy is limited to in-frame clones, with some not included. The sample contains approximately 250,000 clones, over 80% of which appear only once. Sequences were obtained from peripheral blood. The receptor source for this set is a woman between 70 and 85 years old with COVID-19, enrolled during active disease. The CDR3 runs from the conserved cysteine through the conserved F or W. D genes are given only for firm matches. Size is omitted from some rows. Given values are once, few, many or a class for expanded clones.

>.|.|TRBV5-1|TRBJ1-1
TGCGCCAGCAGCTTGGCCCCGGGACACAAGAACACTGAAGCTTTCTTT
CASSLAPGHKNTEAFF
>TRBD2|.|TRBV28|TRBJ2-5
TGTGCCAGTATCTCGGGGGGGCTGGGGGTCAGGGAAGGTACCCAGTACTTC
CASISGGLGVREGTQYF
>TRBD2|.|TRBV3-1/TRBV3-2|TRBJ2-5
TGTGCCAGCAGCCGTTTCCGGACTAGCGGTTTACAAGAGACCCAGTACTTC
CASSRFRTSGLQETQYF
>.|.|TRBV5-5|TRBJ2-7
TGTGCCAGCAGCTCTATCTCCTACGAGCAGTACTTC
CASSSISYEQYF
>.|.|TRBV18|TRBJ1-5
TGTGCCAGCTCACCGGAGGGGTTGAATCAGCCCCAGCATTTT
CASSPEGLNQPQHF
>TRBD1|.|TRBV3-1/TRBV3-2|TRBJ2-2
TGTGCCAGCAGCCCCGGGACAGGCACCGGGGAGCTGTTTTTT
CASSPGTGTGELFF
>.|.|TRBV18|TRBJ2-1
TGTGCCAGCTCACCATCGAGACTCTACAATGAGCAGTTCTTC
CASSPSRLYNEQFF
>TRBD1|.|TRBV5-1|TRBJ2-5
TGCGCCAGCAGCCGCGGGACAGGCCAAGAGACCCAGTACTTC
CASSRGTGQETQYF
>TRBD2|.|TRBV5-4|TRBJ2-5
TGTGCCAGCAGTAAGCGGGAGGTCGGGGAGACCCAGTACTTC
CASSKREVGETQYF
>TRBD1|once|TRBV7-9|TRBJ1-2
TGTGCCAGCAGCTCCACCGGGACAGGGGGCAGTGGCTACACCTTC
CASSSTGTGGSGYTF
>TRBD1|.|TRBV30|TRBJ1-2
TGTGCCTGGAGTGGGGACAGAAACTATGGCTACACCTTC
CAWSGDRNYGYTF
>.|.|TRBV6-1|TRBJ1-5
TGTGCCAGCAGTGAAGCGCGGGGGTCATTTGGAAATCAGCCCCAGCATTTT
CASSEARGSFGNQPQHF
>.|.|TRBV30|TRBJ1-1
TGTGCCTGGAGTGTACGATCAGGTTTGAACACTGAAGCTTTCTTT
CAWSVRSGLNTEAFF